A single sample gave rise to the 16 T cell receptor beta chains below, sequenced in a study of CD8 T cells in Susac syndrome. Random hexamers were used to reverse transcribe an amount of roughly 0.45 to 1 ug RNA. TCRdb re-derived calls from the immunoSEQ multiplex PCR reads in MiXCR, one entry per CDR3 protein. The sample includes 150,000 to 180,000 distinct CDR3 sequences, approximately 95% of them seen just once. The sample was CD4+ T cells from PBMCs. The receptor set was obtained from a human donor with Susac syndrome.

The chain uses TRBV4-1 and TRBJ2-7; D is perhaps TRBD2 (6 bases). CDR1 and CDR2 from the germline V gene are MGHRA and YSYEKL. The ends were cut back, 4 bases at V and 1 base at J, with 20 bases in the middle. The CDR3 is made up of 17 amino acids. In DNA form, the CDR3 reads TGCGCCAGCAGCCCTCCCAGATTCGGGGGAATTTCCTACGAGCAGTACTTC. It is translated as CASSPPRFGGISYEQYF.

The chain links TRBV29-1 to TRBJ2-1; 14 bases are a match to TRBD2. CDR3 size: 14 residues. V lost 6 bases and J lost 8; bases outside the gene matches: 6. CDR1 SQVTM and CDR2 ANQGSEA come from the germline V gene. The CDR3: CSVATSGGADEQFF. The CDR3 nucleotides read TGCAGCGTCGCGACTAGCGGGGGGGCGGATGAGCAGTTCTTC.

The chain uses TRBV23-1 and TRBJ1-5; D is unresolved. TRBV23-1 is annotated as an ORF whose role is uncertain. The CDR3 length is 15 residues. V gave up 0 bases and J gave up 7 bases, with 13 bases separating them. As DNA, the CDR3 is TGCGCCAGCAGTCAATCGGGAGGGCTAGCCCAGCCCCAGCATTTT. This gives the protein CASSQSGGLAQPQHF.

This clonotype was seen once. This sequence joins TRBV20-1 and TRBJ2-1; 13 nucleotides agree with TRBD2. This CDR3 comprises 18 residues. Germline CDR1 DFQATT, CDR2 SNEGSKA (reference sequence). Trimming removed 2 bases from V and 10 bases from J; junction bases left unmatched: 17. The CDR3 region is CSARSRITSGGAPEEQFF. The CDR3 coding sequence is TGCAGTGCTAGATCCCGAATTACTAGCGGGGGGGCCCCGGAGGAGCAGTTCTTC.

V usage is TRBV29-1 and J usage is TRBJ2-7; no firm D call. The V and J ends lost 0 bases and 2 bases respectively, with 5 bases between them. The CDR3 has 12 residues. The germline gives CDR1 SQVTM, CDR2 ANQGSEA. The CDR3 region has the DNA TGCAGCGTTGAAGACAGTCCCTACGAGCAGTACTTC. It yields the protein CSVEDSPYEQYF.

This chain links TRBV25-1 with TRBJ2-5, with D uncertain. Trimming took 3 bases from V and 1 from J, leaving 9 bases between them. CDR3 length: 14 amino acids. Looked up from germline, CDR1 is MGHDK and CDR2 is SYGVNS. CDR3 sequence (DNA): TGTGCCAGCAGTGACACCCGGGTCCAAGAGACCCAGTACTTC. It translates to CASSDTRVQETQYF. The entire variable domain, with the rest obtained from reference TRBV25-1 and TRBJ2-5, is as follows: EADIYQTPRYLVIGTGKKITLECSQTMGHDKMYWYQQDPGMELHLIHYSYGVNSTEKGDLSSESTVSRIRTEHFPLTLESARPSHTSQYLCASSDTRVQETQYFGPGTRLLVL.

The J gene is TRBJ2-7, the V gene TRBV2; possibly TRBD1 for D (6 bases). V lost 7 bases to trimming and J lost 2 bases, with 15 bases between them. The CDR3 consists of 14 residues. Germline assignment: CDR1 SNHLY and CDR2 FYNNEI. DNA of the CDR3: TGTGCCAGCACCGAGGACAGCGTCGCCTACGAGCAGTACTTC. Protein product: CASTEDSVAYEQYF. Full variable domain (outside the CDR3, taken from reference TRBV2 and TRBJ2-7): EPEVTQTPSHQVTQMGQEVILRCVPISNHLYFYWYRQILGQKVEFLVSFYNNEISEKSEIFDDQFSVERPDGSNFTLKIRSTKLEDSAMYFCASTEDSVAYEQYFGPGTRLTVT.

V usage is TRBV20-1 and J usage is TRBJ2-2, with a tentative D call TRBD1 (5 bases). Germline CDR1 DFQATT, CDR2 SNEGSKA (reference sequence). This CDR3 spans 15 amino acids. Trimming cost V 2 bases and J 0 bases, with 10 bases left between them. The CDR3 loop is CSARSAGTNTGELFF. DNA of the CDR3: TGCAGTGCTAGATCCGCAGGGACGAACACCGGGGAGCTGTTTTTT.

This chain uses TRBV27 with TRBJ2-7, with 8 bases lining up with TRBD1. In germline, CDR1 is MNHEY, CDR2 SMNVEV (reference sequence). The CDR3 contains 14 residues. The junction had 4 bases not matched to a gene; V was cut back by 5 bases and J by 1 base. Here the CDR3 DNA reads TGTGCCAGCAGTAGGCGACAGGGGTCCTACGAGCAGTACTTC. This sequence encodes CASSRRQGSYEQYF.

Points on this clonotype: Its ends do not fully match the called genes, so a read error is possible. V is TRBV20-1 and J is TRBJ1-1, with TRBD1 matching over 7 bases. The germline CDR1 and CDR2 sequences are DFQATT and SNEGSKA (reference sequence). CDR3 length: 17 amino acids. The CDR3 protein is CSVRPNRGALMNTEAFF. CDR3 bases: TGCAGTGTTAGACCCAACAGGGGTGCTCTTATGAACACTGAAGCTTTCTTT.

CDR3 sequence: CATSKGQGRYGYTF. In DNA form, the CDR3 reads TGTGCCACCAGCAAGGGACAGGGGCGTTATGGCTACACCTTC. This chain uses TRBV15 with TRBJ1-2, with 10 bases matching TRBD1. The germline gives CDR1 LNHNV, CDR2 YYDKDF (reference sequence). CDR3 length: 14 amino acids. J gave up 5 bases and V 4 bases, and 4 bases lay outside the gene matches.

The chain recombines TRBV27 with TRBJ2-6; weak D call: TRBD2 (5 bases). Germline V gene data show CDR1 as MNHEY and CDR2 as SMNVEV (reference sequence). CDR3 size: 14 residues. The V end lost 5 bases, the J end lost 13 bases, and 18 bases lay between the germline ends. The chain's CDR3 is CASSPLAPSGVLTF. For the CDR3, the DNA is TGTGCCAGCAGTCCCTTAGCGCCCTCCGGGGTCCTGACTTTC.

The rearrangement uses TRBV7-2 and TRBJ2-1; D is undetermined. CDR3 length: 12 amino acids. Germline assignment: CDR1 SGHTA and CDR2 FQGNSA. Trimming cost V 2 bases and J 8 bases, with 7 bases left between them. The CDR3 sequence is CASSLLGYEQFF. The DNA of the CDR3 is TGTGCCAGCAGCTTATTGGGGTATGAGCAGTTCTTC.

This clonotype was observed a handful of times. The CDR3 sequence is CASSLGLTDTQYF. CDR3 in DNA: TGTGCCAGCAGTTTGGGACTCACAGATACGCAGTATTTT. The chain is built from TRBV7-9 and TRBJ2-3; a weak D match, TRBD2 (6 bases). V dropped 6 bases and J dropped 2 bases, with 9 bases sitting between them. The germline CDR1 and CDR2 sequences are SEHNR and FQNEAQ (reference sequence). The CDR3 is 13 amino acids.

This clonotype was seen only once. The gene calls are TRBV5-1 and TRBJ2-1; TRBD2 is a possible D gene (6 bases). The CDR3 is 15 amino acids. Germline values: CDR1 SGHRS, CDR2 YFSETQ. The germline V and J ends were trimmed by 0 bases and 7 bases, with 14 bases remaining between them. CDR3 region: CASSLERAGLNEQFF. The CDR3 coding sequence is TGCGCCAGCAGCTTGGAGCGGGCGGGGTTGAATGAGCAGTTCTTC. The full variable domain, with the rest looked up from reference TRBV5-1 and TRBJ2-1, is KAGVTQTPRYLIKTRGQQVTLSCSPISGHRSVSWYQQTPGQGLQFLFEYFSETQRNKGNFPGRFSGRQFSNSRSEMNVSTLELGDSALYLCASSLERAGLNEQFFGPGTRLTVL.

The CDR3 coding sequence is TGTGCCAGCAGCCGGAACAGCTTCTCTGGGGCCAACGTCCTGACTTTC. Encoded protein: CASSRNSFSGANVLTF. This rearrangement joins TRBV3-1 to TRBJ2-6; no firm D call. The CDR3 is 16 residues long. The V end lost 4 bases, the J end lost 0 bases, and 10 bases lay between the germline ends. Germline loops: CDR1 LGHDT, CDR2 YNNKEL (reference sequence).